These T cell receptor beta chains were read from a single sample in a study of shared clonotypes between healthy human individuals. Sequencing was performed with immunoSEQ multiplex PCR; in TCRdb, only in-frame clones are kept and a portion is missing. Of 950,000 to 1,300,000 clones in the sample, roughly 70% were seen once. Sample: memory CD4+ T cells sorted from blood. These receptors all come from a man between 18 and 35 years old in good health. CDR3s include the opening cysteine and the closing phenylalanine or tryptophan. Size is stated for part of the rows, as once, few or many counts, or as a class when the clone is expanded.

once	TRBV7-9	CASRERDTVNSPLHF
.	TRBV30	CALSINTEAFF
.	TRBV11-3	CASSLGGTADQETQYF
.	TRBV19	CASSASGVLQFF
.	TRBV10-3	CAISESRQGLNTEAFF
.	TRBV2	CASSDSLFSTDTQYF
.	TRBV28	CASSGTWERGGRDEQFF
.	TRBV6-5	CASGRGSSYNEQFF
.	TRBV5-1	CASSFNTGYNEQFF
.	TRBV5-6	CASSSGQGIYEQYF
once	TRBV30	CAGGLLTNEKLFF
.	TRBV27	CASSLVGTKFPQPQHF
.	TRBV30	CAWSRTLSNYGYTF
few	TRBV30	CAWSDNRDTEAFF
.	TRBV19	CASSHSRERANEQFF
.	TRBV15	CATSSGQSVQPQHF
.	TRBV9	CASSPGTSGRAPQYF
.	TRBV5-4	CASSLDPVRASETQYF
.	TRBV30	CAWSVQGNQPQHF
once	TRBV25-1	CASSASMSTEAFF
.	TRBV19	CASSRTRADTQYF
.	TRBV4-1	CASSQEASGGRHEQYF
few	TRBV19	CASSIDPSSYEQYF
once	TRBV6-5	CASRLAGGPEQYF
few	TRBV15	CATSRGDWTGANYGYTF
.	TRBV29-1	CSVEEWARGPNTQYF
.	TRBV7-2	CASSLMVTYEQYF
.	TRBV6-4	CASSDEAGGSYNEQFF
once	TRBV11-2	CASSPYPGGYNSYEQYF
.	TRBV5-1	CASSLNTANTGELFF
.	TRBV6-5	CASSYLRQSYEQYF
.	TRBV5-6	CASSRMGTTAYEQYF